The source of this T cell receptor beta chain is a study of CD8+ T cells in alopecia areata. Once RNA had been extracted, it was reverse transcribed into cDNA to act as the sequencing template. Here immunoSEQ multiplex PCR was the method, and the copy in TCRdb shows in-frame clones only, minus some. Of 200,000 or so clones in the sample, around two fifths are singletons; the top ten hold almost 0.5%. This CDR3 contains 11 residues. Germline V gene lookup returns CDR1 MNHEY and CDR2 SVGAGI. The V gene lost 6 bases and the J gene lost 8 bases, with 8 bases spanning the gap. Findings of the study overall: With tofacitinib ongoing, many expanded lesional clones persisted in both scalp and blood. Mouse data revealed clearer TCR sharing than patient data did, a gap possibly tied to HLA. Scalp sample data also include resident alphabeta T cells from normal skin.

This sample's treatment: oral pan-JAK inhibitor, 5-10 mg twice daily. This clone has just a few counts. Its antigen is still unknown. This specimen was CD4+ T cells sorted from blood, taken at approximately week 30, from a patient treated with tofacitinib. The receptor was derived from a human donor with alopecia areata. The chain has TRBV6-5 and TRBJ2-1; D not resolved. CDR3 loop: CASSSLDEQFF. CDR3 coding DNA: TGTGCCAGCAGCTCTTTGGATGAGCAGTTCTTC.